In this sample, the clone carrying this T cell receptor (beta chain) turned up once. This sample stems from a study of TIL therapy for anti-PD-1-resistant metastatic lung cancer. Study in general: Median patient age was about 50, ranging 38-75 years. Median tumor mutation burden was about 1.5 mutations per megabase.

CDR1 is SGHTA, CDR2 FQGNSA, per germline. The CDR3 length is 14 residues. Losses at the gene ends were 5 bases for V and 8 bases for J; bases not matched to a gene: 9. The immunoSEQ assay was v3. The repertoire was sequenced with immunoSEQ multiplex PCR; TCRdb's copy has only in-frame clones and lacks some. This table holds tens of thousands of clones, around 67% found once. Time point: pre-treatment sample, taken before nivolumab and TIL therapy. This sequence joins TRBV7-2 and TRBJ1-2; 9 bases line up with TRBD1. The source is a person aged 30 to 80 with non-small cell lung cancer. The specimen comprised blood, sampled at baseline. This chain's CDR3 is CASSPGQGVQGYTF. The CDR3 region has the DNA TGTGCCAGCAGCCCGGGACAGGGAGTTCAAGGCTACACCTTC.